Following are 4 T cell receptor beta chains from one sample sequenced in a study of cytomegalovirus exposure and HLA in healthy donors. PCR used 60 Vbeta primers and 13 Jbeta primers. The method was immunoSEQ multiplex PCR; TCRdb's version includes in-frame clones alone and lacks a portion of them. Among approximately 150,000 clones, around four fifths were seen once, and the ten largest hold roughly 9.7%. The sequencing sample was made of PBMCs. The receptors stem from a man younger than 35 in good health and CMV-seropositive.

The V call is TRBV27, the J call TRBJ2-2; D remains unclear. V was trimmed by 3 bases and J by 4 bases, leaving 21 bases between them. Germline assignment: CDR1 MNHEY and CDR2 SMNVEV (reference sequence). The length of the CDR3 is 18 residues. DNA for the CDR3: TGTGCCAGCAGTTTTTTGTGGTCTGGAAAATCGGGCACCGGGGAGCTGTTTTTT. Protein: CASSFLWSGKSGTGELFF.

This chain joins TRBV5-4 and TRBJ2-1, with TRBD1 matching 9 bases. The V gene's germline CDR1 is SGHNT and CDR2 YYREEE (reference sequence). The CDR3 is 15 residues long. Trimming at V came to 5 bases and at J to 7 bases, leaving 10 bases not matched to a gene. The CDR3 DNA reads TGTGCCAGCAGTTTCACAGGGGGCCCGTGGAATGAGCAGTTCTTC. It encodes CASSFTGGPWNEQFF.

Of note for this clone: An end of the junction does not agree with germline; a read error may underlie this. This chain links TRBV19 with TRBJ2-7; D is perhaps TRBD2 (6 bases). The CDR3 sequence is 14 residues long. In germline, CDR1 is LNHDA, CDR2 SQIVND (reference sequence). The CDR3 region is CASSTGSPSFEQYF. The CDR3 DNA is TGTGCCAGTAGTACCGGGAGCCCGTCCTTCGAGCAGTACTTC.

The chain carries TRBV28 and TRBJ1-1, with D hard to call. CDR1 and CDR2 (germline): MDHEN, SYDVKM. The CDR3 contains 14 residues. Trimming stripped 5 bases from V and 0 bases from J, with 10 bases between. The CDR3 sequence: CASSIGELNTEAFF. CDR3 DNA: TGTGCCAGCAGTATCGGGGAGCTGAACACTGAAGCTTTCTTT.